The entry below gives a single T cell receptor beta chain sequence along with its context. A linear amplification protocol produced the TCR libraries from roughly 550 ng of total RNA. TCRdb fed the reads into MiXCR, producing one record per CDR3 protein. This sample carries about 200,000 distinct CDR3 sequences, about 70% of them seen once, and the ten largest clones take 2% to 2.5%. Germline CDR1 reads DFQATT; CDR2 reads SNEGSKA (reference sequence). The CDR3 is 15 residues long. Trimming took off 1 base at V and 0 bases at J, with 10 bases between the two ends. The data are from a study of healthy donors' naive CD4 and CD8 T cells.

The sequencing input was naive CD4+ and CD8+ T cells sorted from blood, pooled from several donors. V is TRBV20-1 and J is TRBJ2-1; D is perhaps TRBD1 (6 bases). This clonotype was obtained from a pool of human donors in good health; the sample pools cells from several healthy donors. The CDR3 region is CSARGQASSYNEQFF. DNA of the CDR3: TGCAGTGCTAGAGGACAGGCCAGCTCCTACAATGAGCAGTTCTTC.